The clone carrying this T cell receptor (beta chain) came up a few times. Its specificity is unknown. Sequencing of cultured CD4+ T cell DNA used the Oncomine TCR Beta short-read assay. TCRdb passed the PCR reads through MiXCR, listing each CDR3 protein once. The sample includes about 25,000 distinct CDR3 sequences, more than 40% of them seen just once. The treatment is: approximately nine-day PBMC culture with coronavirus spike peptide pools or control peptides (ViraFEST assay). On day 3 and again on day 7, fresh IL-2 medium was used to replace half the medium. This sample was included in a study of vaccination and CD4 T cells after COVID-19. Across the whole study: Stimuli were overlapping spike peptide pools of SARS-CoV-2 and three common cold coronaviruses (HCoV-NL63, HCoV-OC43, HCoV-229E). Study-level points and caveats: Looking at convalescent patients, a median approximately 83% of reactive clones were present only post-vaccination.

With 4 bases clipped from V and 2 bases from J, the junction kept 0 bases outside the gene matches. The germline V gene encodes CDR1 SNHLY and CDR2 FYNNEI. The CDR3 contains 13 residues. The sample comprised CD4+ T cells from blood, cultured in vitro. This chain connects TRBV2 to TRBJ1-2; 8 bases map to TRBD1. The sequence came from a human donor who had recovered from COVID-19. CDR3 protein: CASSGQGNYGYTF. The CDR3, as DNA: TGTGCCAGCAGTGGACAGGGGAACTATGGCTACACCTTC.